The source of this T cell receptor (beta chain) is a study of shared clonotypes between healthy human individuals. An approximately 200 ng quantity of DNA, 30,000 to 35,000 T cell genomes, went into the sorted-subset replicate PCRs. Produced via immunoSEQ multiplex PCR; TCRdb's table is partial and in-frame only. The profile shows hundreds of thousands of clones, 96% of them singletons. About this clone: The antigen is not known.

V was clipped by 7 bases and J by 2 bases, with 16 bases between them. The CDR3 runs 14 residues. Germline assignment: CDR1 SGHRS and CDR2 YFSETQ. It was CD45RO-negative cells, positively selected for CCR7, that made up naive CD8 cells, with terminally differentiated effector memory CD45RA+ cells excluded. Donation came from healthy HIV-negative adults that had no recent acute infections or vaccinations. Broader study findings: Shared across four donors were 4% to 5% of the naive CD4 clonotypes.

Sequences were obtained from naive CD8+ T cells sorted from blood. The chain couples TRBV5-1 to TRBJ2-7, with D uncertain. The sequence derives from a woman between 25 and 40 years old in good health. The CDR3 loop reads CASDHPRATYEQYF. For the CDR3, the DNA is TGCGCCAGCGACCACCCTCGGGCTACCTACGAGCAGTACTTC.